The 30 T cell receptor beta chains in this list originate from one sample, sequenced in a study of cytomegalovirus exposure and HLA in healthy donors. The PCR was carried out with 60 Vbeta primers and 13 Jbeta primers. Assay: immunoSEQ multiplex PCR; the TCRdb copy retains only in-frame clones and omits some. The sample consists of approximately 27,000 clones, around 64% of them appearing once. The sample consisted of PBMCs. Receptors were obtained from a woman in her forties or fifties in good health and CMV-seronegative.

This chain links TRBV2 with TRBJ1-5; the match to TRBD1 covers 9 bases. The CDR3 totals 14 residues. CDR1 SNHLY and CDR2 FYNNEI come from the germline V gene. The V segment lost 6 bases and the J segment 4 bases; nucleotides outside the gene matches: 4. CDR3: CASSADRGNQPQHF. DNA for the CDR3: TGTGCCAGCAGCGCGGACAGGGGAAATCAGCCCCAGCATTTT. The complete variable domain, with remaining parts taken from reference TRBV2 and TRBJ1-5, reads EPEVTQTPSHQVTQMGQEVILRCVPISNHLYFYWYRQILGQKVEFLVSFYNNEISEKSEIFDDQFSVERPDGSNFTLKIRSTKLEDSAMYFCASSADRGNQPQHFGDGTRLSIL.

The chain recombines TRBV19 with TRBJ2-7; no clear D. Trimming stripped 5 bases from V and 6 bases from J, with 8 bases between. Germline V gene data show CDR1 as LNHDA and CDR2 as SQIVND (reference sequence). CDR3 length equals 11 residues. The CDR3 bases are TGTGCCAGTAGTTTCCTCCGCGAGCAGTACTTC. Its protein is CASSFLREQYF.

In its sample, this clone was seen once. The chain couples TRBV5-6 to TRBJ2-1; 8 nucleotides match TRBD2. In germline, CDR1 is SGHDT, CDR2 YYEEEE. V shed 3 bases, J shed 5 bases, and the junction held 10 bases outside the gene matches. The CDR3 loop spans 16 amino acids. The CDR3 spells CASSSGTGGADNEQFF. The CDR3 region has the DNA TGTGCCAGCAGCTCCGGTACGGGAGGGGCCGACAATGAGCAGTTCTTC.

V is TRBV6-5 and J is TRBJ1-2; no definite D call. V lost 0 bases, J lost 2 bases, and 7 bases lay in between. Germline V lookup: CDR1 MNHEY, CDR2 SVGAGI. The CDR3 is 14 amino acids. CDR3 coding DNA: TGTGCCAGCAGTTACTCGAGGAAGAACTATGGCTACACCTTC. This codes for CASSYSRKNYGYTF.

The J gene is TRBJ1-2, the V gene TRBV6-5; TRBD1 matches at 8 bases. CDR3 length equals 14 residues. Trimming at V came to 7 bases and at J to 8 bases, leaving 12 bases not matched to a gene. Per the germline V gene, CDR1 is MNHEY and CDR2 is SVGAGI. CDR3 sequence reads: CASTETGQGRGYTF. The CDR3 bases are TGTGCCAGCACTGAAACAGGACAGGGAAGAGGCTACACCTTC.

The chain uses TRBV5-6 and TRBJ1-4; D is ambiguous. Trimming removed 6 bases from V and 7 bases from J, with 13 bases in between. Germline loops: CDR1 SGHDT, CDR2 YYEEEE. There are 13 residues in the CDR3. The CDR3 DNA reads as TGTGCCAGCACCCGAGATTCGGGTGAAAAACTGTTTTTT. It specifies CASTRDSGEKLFF.

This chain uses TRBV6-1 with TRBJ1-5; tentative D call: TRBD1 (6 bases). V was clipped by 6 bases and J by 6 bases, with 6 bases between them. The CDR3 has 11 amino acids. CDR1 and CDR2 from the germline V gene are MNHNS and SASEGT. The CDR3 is CASSRGQPQHF. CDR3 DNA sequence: TGTGCCAGCAGCAGGGGTCAGCCCCAGCATTTT.

CDR3 DNA sequence: TGCAGCGTTGTTACAGGCTATGGCTACACCTTC. Protein sequence: CSVVTGYGYTF. The chain recombines TRBV29-1 with TRBJ1-2; perhaps TRBD1 as D (5 bases). The ends were cut back, 4 bases at V and 4 bases at J, with 7 bases in the middle. CDR3 length: 11 amino acids. CDR1 and CDR2 from the germline V gene are SQVTM and ANQGSEA.

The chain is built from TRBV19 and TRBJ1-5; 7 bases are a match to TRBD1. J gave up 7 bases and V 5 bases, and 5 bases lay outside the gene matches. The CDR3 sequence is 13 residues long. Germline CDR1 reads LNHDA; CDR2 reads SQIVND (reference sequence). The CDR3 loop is CASSSGGRQPQHF. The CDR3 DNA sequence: TGTGCCAGTAGTTCAGGGGGTCGACAGCCCCAGCATTTT.

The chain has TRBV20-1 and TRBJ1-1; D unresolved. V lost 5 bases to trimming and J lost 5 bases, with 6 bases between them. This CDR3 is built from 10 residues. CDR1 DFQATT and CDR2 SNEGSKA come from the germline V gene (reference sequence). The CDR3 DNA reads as TGCAGTGCTCCCGAGACTGAAGCTTTCTTT. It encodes CSAPETEAFF.

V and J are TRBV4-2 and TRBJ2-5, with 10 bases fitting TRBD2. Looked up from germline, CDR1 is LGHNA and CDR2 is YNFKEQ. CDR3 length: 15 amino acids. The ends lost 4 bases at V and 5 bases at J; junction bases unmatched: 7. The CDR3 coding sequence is TGTGCCAGCAGCCGACGACTAGCGGGCGTGGAGACCCAGTACTTC. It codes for CASSRRLAGVETQYF.

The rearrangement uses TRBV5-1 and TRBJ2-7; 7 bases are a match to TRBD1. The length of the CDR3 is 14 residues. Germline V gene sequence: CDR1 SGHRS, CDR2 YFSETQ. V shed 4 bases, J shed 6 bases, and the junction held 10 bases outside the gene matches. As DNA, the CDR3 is TGCGCCAGCAGCCACGGGACAGTCCAAAGCGAGCAGTACTTC. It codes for CASSHGTVQSEQYF.

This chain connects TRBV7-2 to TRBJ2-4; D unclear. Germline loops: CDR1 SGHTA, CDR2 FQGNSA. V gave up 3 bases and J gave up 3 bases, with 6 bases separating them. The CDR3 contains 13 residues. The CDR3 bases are TGTGCCAGCAGCTTTCCTAGCAAAAACATTCAGTACTTC. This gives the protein CASSFPSKNIQYF.

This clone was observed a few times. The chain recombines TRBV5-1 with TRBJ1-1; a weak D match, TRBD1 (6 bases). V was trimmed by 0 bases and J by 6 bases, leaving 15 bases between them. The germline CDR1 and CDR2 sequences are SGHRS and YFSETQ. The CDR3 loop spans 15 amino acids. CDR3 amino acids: CASSLGLTGRAEAFF. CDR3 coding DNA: TGCGCCAGCAGCTTGGGTCTAACAGGGAGGGCTGAAGCTTTCTTT. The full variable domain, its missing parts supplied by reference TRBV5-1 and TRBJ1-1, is KAGVTQTPRYLIKTRGQQVTLSCSPISGHRSVSWYQQTPGQGLQFLFEYFSETQRNKGNFPGRFSGRQFSNSRSEMNVSTLELGDSALYLCASSLGLTGRAEAFFGQGTRLTVV.

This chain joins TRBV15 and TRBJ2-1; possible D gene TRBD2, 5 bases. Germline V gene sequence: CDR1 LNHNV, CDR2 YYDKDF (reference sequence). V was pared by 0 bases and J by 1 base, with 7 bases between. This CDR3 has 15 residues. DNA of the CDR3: TGTGCCACCAGCAGAGATTCGGGGTCCTACAATGAGCAGTTCTTC. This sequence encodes CATSRDSGSYNEQFF.

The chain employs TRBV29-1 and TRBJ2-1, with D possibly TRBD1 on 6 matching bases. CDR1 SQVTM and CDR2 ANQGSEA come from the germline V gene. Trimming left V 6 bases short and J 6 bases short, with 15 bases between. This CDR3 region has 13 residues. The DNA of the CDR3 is TGCAGCGTGAATACAGGGTATGGCAATGAGCAGTTCTTC. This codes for CSVNTGYGNEQFF.

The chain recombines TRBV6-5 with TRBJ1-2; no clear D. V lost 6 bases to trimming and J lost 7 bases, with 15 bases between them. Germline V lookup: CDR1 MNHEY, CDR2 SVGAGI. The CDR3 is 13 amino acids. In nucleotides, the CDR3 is TGTGCCAGCAGAGACTCTGCGGGCCCTGGCTACACCTTC. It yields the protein CASRDSAGPGYTF.

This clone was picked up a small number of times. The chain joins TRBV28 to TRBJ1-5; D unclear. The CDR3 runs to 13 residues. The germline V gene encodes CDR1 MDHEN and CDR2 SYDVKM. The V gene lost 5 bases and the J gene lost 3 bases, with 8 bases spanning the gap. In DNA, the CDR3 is TGTGCCAGCAGTCTACTAAACAATCAGCCCCAGCATTTT. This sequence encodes CASSLLNNQPQHF. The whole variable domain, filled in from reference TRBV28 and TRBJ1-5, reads DVKVTQSSRYLVKRTGEKVFLECVQDMDHENMFWYRQDPGLGLRLIYFSYDVKMKEKGDIPEGYSVSREKKERFSLILESASTNQTSMYLCASSLLNNQPQHFGDGTRLSIL.

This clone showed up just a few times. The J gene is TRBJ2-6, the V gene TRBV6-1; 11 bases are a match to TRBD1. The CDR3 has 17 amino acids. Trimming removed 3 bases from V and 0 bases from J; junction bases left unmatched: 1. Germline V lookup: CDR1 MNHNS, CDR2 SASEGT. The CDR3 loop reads CASSDGTGGSGANVLTF. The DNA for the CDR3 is TGTGCCAGCAGTGACGGGACAGGGGGCTCTGGGGCCAACGTCCTGACTTTC.

CDR3 region: CASSDSVTGPLFF. CDR3 DNA: TGTGCCAGCAGTGACTCAGTTACAGGGCCCCTGTTCTTC. The V call is TRBV6-4, the J call TRBJ2-1; the D gene is possibly TRBD1 (6 bases). Trimming pared 0 bases from V and 15 bases from J, leaving 15 bases between. Germline loops: CDR1 MRHNA, CDR2 SNTAGT. This CDR3 has 13 amino acids.

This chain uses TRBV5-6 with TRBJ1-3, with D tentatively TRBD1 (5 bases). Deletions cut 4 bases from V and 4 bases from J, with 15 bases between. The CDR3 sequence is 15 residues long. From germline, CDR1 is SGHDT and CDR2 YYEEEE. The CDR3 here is CASSLWTRAGNTIYF. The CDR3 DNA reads TGTGCCAGCAGCCTCTGGACAAGGGCCGGAAACACCATATATTTT. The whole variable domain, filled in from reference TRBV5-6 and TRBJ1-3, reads DAGVTQSPTHLIKTRGQQVTLRCSPKSGHDTVSWYQQALGQGPQFIFQYYEEEERQRGNFPDRFSGHQFPNYSSELNVNALLLGDSALYLCASSLWTRAGNTIYFGEGSWLTVV.

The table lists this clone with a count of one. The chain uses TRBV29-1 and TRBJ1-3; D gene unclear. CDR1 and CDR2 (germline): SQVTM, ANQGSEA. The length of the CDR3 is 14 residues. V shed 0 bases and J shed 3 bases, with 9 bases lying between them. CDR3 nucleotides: TGCAGCGTTGAAGATAAGACATTTGGAAACACCATATATTTT. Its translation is CSVEDKTFGNTIYF.

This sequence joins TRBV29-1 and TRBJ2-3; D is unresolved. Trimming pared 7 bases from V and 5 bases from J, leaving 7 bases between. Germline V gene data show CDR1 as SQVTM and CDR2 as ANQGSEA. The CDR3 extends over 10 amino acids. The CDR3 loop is CSGKQDTQYF. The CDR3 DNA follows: TGCAGCGGAAAACAAGATACGCAGTATTTT.

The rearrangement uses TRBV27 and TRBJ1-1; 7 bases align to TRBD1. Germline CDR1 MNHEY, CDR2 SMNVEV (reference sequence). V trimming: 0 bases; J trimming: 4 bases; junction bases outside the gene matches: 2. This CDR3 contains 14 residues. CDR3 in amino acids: CASSLSAGGTEAFF. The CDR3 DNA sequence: TGTGCCAGCAGTTTATCGGCAGGGGGCACTGAAGCTTTCTTT.

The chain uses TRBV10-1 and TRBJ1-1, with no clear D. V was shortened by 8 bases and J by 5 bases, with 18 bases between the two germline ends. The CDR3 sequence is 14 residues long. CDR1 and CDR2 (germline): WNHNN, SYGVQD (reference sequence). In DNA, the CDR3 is TGCGCCAGCTCAACGACCCGAGGCGGGACTGAAGCTTTCTTT. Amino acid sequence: CASSTTRGGTEAFF.

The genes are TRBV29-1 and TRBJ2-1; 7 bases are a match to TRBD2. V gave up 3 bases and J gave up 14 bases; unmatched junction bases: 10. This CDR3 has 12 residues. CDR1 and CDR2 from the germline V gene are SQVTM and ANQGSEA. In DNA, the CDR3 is TGCAGCGTTGAGACACTACGGGGGGTTGAGTTCTTC. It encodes CSVETLRGVEFF.

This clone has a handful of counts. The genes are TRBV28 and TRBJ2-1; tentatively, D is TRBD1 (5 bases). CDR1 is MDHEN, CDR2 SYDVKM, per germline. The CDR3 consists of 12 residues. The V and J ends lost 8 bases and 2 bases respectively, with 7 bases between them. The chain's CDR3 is CASPGPYNEQFF. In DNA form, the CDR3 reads TGTGCCAGCCCAGGGCCCTACAATGAGCAGTTCTTC. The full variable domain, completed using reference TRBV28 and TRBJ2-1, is DVKVTQSSRYLVKRTGEKVFLECVQDMDHENMFWYRQDPGLGLRLIYFSYDVKMKEKGDIPEGYSVSREKKERFSLILESASTNQTSMYLCASPGPYNEQFFGPGTRLTVL.

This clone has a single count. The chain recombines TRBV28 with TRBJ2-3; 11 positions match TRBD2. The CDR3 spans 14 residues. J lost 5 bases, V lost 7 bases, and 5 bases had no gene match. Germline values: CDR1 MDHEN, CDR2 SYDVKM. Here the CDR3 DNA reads TGTGCCAGCAATGGGCTAGCGGGGGGAGATACGCAGTATTTT. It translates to CASNGLAGGDTQYF.

The CDR3 spells CASSPDRVDTEAFF. As DNA, the CDR3 is TGTGCCAGCTCACCGGACAGGGTAGACACTGAAGCTTTCTTT. The gene calls are TRBV18 and TRBJ1-1, with 8 bases that match TRBD1. V trimming: 3 bases; J trimming: 3 bases; junction bases outside the gene matches: 3. This CDR3 has 14 residues. Germline V gene sequence: CDR1 KGHSH, CDR2 LQKENI.

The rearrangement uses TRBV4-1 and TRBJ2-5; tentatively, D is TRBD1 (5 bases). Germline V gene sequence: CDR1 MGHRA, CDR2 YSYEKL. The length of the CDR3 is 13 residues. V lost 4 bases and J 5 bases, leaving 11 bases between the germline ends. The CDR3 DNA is TGCGCCAGCAGCCTAGGACATTCGGAGACCCAGTACTTC. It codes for CASSLGHSETQYF.